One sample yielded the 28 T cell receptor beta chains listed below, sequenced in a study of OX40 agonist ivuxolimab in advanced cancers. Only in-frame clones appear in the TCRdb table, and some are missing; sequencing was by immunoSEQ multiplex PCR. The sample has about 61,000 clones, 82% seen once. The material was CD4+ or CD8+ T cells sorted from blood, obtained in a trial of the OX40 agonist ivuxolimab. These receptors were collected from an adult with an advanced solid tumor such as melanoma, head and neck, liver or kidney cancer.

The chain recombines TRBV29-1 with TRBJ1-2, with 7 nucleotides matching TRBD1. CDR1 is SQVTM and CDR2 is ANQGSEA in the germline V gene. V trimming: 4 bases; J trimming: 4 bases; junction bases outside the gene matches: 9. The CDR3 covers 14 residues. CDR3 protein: CSVVVEGATYGYTF. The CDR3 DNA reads TGCAGCGTTGTCGTGGAGGGGGCGACCTATGGCTACACCTTC.

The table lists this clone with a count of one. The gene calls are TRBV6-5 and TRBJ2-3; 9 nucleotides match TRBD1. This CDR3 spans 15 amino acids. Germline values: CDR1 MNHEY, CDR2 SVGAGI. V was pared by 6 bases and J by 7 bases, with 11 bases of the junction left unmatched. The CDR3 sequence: CASRAAGTGRHTQYF. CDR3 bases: TGTGCCAGCAGAGCCGCCGGGACAGGGAGACATACGCAGTATTTT.

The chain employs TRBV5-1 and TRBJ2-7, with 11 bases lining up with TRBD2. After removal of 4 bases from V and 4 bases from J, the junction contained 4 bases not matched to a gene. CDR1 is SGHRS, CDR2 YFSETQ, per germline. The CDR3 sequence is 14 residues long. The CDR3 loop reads CASSPGTSGYEQYF. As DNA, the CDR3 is TGCGCCAGCAGCCCTGGGACTAGCGGATACGAGCAGTACTTC.

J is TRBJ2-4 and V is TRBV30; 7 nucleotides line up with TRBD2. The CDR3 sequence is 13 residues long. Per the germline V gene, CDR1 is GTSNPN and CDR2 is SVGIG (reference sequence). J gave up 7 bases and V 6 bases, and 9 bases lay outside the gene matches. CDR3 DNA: TGTGCCTGCAAAGAGGCCGGGGGGAACATTCAGTACTTC. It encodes CACKEAGGNIQYF.

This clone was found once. CDR3 bases: TGTGCCAGCAGCCGATTGGGGACAGGGGGAGTCTATGGCTACACCTTC. Translated: CASSRLGTGGVYGYTF. The V and J genes are TRBV9 and TRBJ1-2; TRBD1 matches at 11 bases. CDR1 SGDLS and CDR2 YYNGEE come from the germline V gene. CDR3 length equals 16 residues. V was pared by 4 bases and J by 4 bases, with 9 bases of the junction left unmatched.

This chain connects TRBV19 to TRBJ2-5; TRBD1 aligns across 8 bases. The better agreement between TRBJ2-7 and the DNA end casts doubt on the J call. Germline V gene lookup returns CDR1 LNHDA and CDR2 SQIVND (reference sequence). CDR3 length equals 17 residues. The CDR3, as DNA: TGTGCCAGTAGTAGTATCAGGGGGCAGGGTGCTGTCTACGAGCAGTACTTC. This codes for CASSSIRGQGAVYEQYF.

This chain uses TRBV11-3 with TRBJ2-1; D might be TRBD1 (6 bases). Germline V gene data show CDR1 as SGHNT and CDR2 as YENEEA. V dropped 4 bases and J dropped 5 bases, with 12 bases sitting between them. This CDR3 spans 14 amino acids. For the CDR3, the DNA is TGTGCCAGCAGCTCTCAGGGGACACACAATGAGCAGTTCTTC. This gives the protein CASSSQGTHNEQFF.

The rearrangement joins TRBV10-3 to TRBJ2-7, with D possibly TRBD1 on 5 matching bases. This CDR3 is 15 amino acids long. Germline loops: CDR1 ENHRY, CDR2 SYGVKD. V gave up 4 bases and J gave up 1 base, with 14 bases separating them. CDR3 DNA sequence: TGTGCCATCAGTGCCCAGAATAGACAGTCCTACGAGCAGTACTTC. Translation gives CAISAQNRQSYEQYF.

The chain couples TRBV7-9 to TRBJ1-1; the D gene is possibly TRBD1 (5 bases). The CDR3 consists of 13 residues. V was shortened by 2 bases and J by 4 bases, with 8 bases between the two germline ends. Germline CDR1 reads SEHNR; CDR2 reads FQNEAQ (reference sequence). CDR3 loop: CASSLMGVTEAFF. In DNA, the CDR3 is TGTGCCAGCAGCTTAATGGGGGTCACTGAAGCTTTCTTT.

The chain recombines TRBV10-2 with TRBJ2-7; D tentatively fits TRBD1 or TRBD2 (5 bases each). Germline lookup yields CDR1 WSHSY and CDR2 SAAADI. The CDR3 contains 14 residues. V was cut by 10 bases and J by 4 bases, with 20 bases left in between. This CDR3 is CATWDRAGSYEQYF. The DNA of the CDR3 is TGCGCCACATGGGACCGGGCCGGGTCGTACGAGCAGTACTTC.

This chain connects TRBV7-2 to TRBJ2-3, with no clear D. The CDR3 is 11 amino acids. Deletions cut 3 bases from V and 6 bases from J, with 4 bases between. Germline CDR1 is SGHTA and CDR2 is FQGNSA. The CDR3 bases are TGTGCCAGCAGCTTCAGCGATACGCAGTATTTT. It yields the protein CASSFSDTQYF.

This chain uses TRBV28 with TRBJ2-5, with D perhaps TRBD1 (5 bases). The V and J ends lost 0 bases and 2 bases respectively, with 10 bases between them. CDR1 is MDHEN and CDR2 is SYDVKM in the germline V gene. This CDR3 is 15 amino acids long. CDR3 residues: CASSLWGPGQETQYF. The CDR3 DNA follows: TGTGCCAGCAGTTTATGGGGGCCAGGACAAGAGACCCAGTACTTC.

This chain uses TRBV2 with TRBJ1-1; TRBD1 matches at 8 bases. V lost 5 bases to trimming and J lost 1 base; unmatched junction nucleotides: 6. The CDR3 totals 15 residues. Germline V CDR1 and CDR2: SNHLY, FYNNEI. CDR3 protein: CASSQGAVGNTEAFF. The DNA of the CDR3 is TGTGCCAGCAGTCAGGGGGCGGTGGGGAACACTGAAGCTTTCTTT.

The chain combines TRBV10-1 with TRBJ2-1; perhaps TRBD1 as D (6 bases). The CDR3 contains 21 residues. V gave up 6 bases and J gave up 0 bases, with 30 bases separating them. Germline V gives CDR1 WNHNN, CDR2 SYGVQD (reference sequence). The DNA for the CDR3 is TGCGCCAGCAGCCCAACATATCTACAGGGTTCGAGAGGAGTCTCCTACAATGAGCAGTTCTTC. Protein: CASSPTYLQGSRGVSYNEQFF.

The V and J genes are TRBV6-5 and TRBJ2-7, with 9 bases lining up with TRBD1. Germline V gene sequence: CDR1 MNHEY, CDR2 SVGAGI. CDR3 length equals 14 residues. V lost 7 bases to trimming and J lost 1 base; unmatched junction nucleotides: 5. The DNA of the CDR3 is TGTGCCAGCAATCGGGACAGGGAATCCTACGAGCAGTACTTC. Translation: CASNRDRESYEQYF.

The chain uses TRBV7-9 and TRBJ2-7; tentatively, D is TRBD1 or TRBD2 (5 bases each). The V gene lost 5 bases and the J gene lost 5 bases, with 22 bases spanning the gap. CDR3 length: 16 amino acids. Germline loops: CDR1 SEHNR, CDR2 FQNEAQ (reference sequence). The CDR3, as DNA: TGTGCCAGCAGCCCCGGGAAGGGGCTTAGAGGGAACGAGCAGTACTTC. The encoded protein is CASSPGKGLRGNEQYF.

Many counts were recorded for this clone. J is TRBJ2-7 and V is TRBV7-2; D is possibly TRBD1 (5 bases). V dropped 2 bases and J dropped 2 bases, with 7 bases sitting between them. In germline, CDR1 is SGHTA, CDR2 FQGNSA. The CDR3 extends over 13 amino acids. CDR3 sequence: CASSLSGPYEQYF. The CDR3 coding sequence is TGTGCCAGCAGCTTATCAGGGCCCTACGAGCAGTACTTC.

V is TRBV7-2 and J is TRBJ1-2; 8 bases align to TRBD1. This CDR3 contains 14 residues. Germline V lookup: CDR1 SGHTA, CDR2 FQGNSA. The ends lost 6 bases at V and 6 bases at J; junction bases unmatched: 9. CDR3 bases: TGTGCCAGCAGTCAAACCAGGGGGCGCGATGGCTACACCTTC. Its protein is CASSQTRGRDGYTF.

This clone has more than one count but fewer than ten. The CDR3 reads CASRPRRTEPQPQHF. In DNA, the CDR3 is TGTGCCAGCAGACCAAGGAGAACGGAGCCCCAGCCCCAGCATTTT. This chain links TRBV28 with TRBJ1-5; no firm D call. This CDR3 is 15 amino acids long. Between the trimmed V and J ends, which lost 6 bases and 7 bases, there was a span of 19 bases. Germline loops: CDR1 MDHEN, CDR2 SYDVKM.

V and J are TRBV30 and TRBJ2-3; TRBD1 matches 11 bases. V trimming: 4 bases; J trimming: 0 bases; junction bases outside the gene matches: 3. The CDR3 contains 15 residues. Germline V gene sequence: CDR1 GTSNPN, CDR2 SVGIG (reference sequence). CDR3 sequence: CAWTRDRGSTDTQYF. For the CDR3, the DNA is TGTGCCTGGACTCGGGACAGGGGGAGCACAGATACGCAGTATTTT.

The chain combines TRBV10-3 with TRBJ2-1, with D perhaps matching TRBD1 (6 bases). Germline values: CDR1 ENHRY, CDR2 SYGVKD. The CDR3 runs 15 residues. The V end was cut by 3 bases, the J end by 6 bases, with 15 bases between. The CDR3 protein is CAISETYRDGNEQFF. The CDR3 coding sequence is TGTGCCATCAGTGAAACATACAGGGATGGCAATGAGCAGTTCTTC.

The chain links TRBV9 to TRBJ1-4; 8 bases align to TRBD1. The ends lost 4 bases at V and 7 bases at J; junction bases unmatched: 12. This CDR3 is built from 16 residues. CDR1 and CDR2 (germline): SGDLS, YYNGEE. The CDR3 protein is CASSPHLRGLGEKLFF. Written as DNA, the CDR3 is TGTGCCAGCAGCCCCCACCTCAGGGGGCTAGGTGAAAAACTGTTTTTT.

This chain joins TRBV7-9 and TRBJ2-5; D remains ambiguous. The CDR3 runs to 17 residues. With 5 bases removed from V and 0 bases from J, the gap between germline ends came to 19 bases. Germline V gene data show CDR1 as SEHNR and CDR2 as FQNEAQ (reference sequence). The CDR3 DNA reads TGTGCCAGCAGCAAGATATTACAGATCAAATACCAAGAGACCCAGTACTTC. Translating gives CASSKILQIKYQETQYF.

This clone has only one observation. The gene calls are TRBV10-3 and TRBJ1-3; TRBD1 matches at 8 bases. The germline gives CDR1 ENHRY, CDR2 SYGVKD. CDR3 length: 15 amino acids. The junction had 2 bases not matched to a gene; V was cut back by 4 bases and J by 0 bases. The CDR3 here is CAISGTGLSGNTIYF. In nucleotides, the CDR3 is TGTGCCATCAGTGGGACAGGGCTCTCTGGAAACACCATATATTTT.

CDR3 protein: CASSSGPMNTEAFF. The DNA of the CDR3 is TGCGCCAGCAGCTCGGGACCGATGAACACTGAAGCTTTCTTT. The chain uses TRBV4-1 and TRBJ1-1, with D possibly being TRBD1 (5 bases). Deletions cut 5 bases from V and 0 bases from J, with 10 bases between. CDR3 length: 14 residues. Germline CDR1 MGHRA, CDR2 YSYEKL.

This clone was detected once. CDR3 nucleotide sequence: TGTGCCTGGAGTTGGACAGGGGCGCCGGAAGGCTACACCTTC. Its protein is CAWSWTGAPEGYTF. The genes are TRBV30 and TRBJ1-2, with 9 bases matching TRBD1. The CDR3 is made up of 14 amino acids. Germline lookup yields CDR1 GTSNPN and CDR2 SVGIG (reference sequence). V gave up 2 bases and J gave up 8 bases; unmatched junction bases: 9.

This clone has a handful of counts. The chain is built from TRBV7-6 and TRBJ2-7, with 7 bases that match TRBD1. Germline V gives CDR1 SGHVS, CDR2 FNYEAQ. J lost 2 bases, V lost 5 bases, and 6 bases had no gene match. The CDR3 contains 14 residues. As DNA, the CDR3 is TGTGCCAGCAGCCCCGGACAGGACCCCTACGAGCAGTACTTC. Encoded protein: CASSPGQDPYEQYF.

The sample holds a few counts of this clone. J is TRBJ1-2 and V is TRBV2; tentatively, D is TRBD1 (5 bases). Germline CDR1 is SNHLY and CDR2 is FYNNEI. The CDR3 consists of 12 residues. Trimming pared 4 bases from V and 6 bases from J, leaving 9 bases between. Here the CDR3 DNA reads TGTGCCAGCAGTGCTGGGGCGGATGGCTACACCTTC. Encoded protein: CASSAGADGYTF.